What follows are 13 T cell receptor beta chains derived from one specimen sequenced in a study of beta chain features in type 1 diabetes. Points from the study as a whole: For Type 1 diabetes patients, all four CD4+ subsets carried TCRB CDR3s that were moderately but significantly shorter.

What was sequenced were expressed TCRB transcripts, since all of the isolated RNA had been reverse transcribed. The assay was immunoSEQ multiplex PCR, and TCRdb's table has in-frame clones only and misses some. The table lists 300,000 to 350,000 clones, around 8.5% of them singletons. No antigens are known for them. The source material was central memory CD4+ T cells from blood. Receptors originate from a man in his thirties or forties with type 1 diabetes.

This chain connects TRBV27 to TRBJ1-1, with 7 bases that match TRBD1. The CDR3 is 14 amino acids. CDR1 and CDR2 (germline): MNHEY, SMNVEV (reference sequence). With 5 bases clipped from V and 8 bases from J, the junction kept 11 bases outside the gene matches. In DNA form, the CDR3 reads TGTGCCAGCAGTGGACGACAGGGCGTCACAGAAGCTTTCTTT. Translating it yields CASSGRQGVTEAFF.

This clone was recorded a few times. The J gene is TRBJ1-1, the V gene TRBV2; 7 bases match TRBD1. The germline gives CDR1 SNHLY, CDR2 FYNNEI. The CDR3 spans 15 residues. With 6 bases clipped from V and 2 bases from J, the junction kept 9 bases outside the gene matches. CDR3 DNA sequence: TGTGCCAGCAGAGAGACAGACAGGGCAAACACTGAAGCTTTCTTT. This encodes CASRETDRANTEAFF.

This clone was detected only a few times. The rearrangement uses TRBV10-2 and TRBJ1-1; 7 positions agree with TRBD1. Trimming at V came to 0 bases and at J to 4 bases, leaving 14 bases not matched to a gene. The CDR3 covers 18 residues. CDR1 and CDR2 (germline): WSHSY, SAAADI. The CDR3 loop is CASSESSSIPRGSTEAFF. In DNA, the CDR3 is TGCGCCAGCAGTGAGTCTTCGTCCATCCCCAGGGGGAGCACTGAAGCTTTCTTT.

The chain has TRBV5-6 and TRBJ1-6; D not resolved. Germline values: CDR1 SGHDT, CDR2 YYEEEE. This CDR3 is built from 13 residues. V gave up 7 bases and J gave up 6 bases, with 11 bases separating them. In DNA, the CDR3 is TGTGCCAGCGGAAAGGACGTTAATTCACCCCTCCACTTT. Translating it yields CASGKDVNSPLHF.

The V and J genes are TRBV7-2 and TRBJ2-2; no clear D gene. The CDR3 sequence is 16 residues long. V lost 3 bases and J lost 3, with 14 bases in between. Germline-derived CDR1 and CDR2 are SGHTA and FQGNSA. CDR3 DNA: TGTGCCAGCAGCTTCTCTGCAGGTTTGGACACCGGGGAGCTGTTTTTT. It yields the protein CASSFSAGLDTGELFF.

V and J are TRBV9 and TRBJ1-5; D gene unclear. Germline assignment: CDR1 SGDLS and CDR2 YYNGEE. CDR3 size: 14 residues. The V and J ends lost 1 base and 0 bases respectively, with 5 bases between them. Here the CDR3 DNA reads TGTGCCAGCAGCGTAAAGGATAGCAATCAGCCCCAGCATTTT. Translation gives CASSVKDSNQPQHF. The full variable domain, in which reference TRBV9 and TRBJ1-5 provide the parts outside the CDR3, is DSGVTQTPKHLITATGQRVTLRCSPRSGDLSVYWYQQSLDQGLQFLIQYYNGEERAKGNILERFSAQQFPDLHSELNLSSLELGDSALYFCASSVKDSNQPQHFGDGTRLSIL.

The table lists this clone with a few counts. J is TRBJ2-1 and V is TRBV6-5, with TRBD1 identical over 7 bases. CDR3 length equals 13 residues. Germline trimming cut 8 bases from V and 5 bases from J; bases unmatched to any gene: 6. Germline V gene data show CDR1 as MNHEY and CDR2 as SVGAGI. CDR3 protein: CASYTTGNNEQFF. The CDR3 DNA reads TGTGCCAGCTATACGACAGGGAACAATGAGCAGTTCTTC.

This clone was seen a few times. This chain joins TRBV7-2 and TRBJ2-1, with TRBD2 identical over 7 bases. V lost 2 bases, J lost 0 bases, and 4 bases stayed unmatched. CDR3 length equals 16 residues. From germline, CDR1 is SGHTA and CDR2 FQGNSA. The CDR3 sequence: CASSLLSGGSYNEQFF. CDR3 coding DNA: TGTGCCAGCAGCTTATTATCGGGGGGCTCCTACAATGAGCAGTTCTTC.

CDR3 region: CASSSPRIGSYEQYF. The CDR3, as DNA: TGTGCCAGCAGCTCCCCCCGGATAGGATCCTACGAGCAGTACTTC. The rearrangement links TRBV7-9 to TRBJ2-7, with unresolved D. Germline CDR1 and CDR2: SEHNR and FQNEAQ (reference sequence). CDR3 size: 15 residues. V was pared by 4 bases and J by 1 base, with 14 bases between.

This clone was seen only a few times. The chain uses TRBV11-2 and TRBJ2-1; D is perhaps TRBD2 (5 bases). V was clipped by 3 bases and J by 0 bases, with 12 bases between them. Per the germline V gene, CDR1 is SGHAT and CDR2 is FQNNGV. The CDR3 runs to 16 residues. CDR3 in amino acids: CASSFRADSSYNEQFF. Written as DNA, the CDR3 is TGTGCCAGCAGCTTCCGAGCGGATAGCTCCTACAATGAGCAGTTCTTC.

This clone was picked up a small number of times. The V gene is TRBV19, the J gene TRBJ1-2, with TRBD1 as a possible D gene (6 bases). CDR3 length: 14 amino acids. Germline values: CDR1 LNHDA, CDR2 SQIVND (reference sequence). Trimming removed 7 bases at V and 6 bases at J, with 18 bases between. DNA of the CDR3: TGTGCCAGTACCGAAGGGGGGCTCTGGGATGGCTACACCTTC. This codes for CASTEGGLWDGYTF.

The chain recombines TRBV7-9 with TRBJ1-2; D may be TRBD1 (6 bases). Germline V gene sequence: CDR1 SEHNR, CDR2 FQNEAQ (reference sequence). The ends were cut back, 7 bases at V and 4 bases at J, with 13 bases in the middle. The CDR3 covers 13 residues. The CDR3 bases are TGTGCCAGCAACGAAGGGGGACCCTATGGCTACACCTTC. Translating it yields CASNEGGPYGYTF. The entire variable domain, with the rest obtained from reference TRBV7-9 and TRBJ1-2, is as follows: DTGVSQNPRHKITKRGQNVTFRCDPISEHNRLYWYRQTLGQGPEFLTYFQNEAQLEKSRLLSDRFSAERPKGSFSTLEIQRTEQGDSAMYLCASNEGGPYGYTFGSGTRLTVV.

The sample holds a few counts of this clone. In DNA, the CDR3 is TGCGCCAGCAGCTCATTCTCCGGGGGCTACAATGAGCAGTTCTTC. This gives the protein CASSSFSGGYNEQFF. This chain joins TRBV5-1 and TRBJ2-1; D is perhaps TRBD2 (6 bases). CDR3 length equals 15 residues. Trimming shortened V by 3 bases and J by 3 bases, and 13 bases separated the two germline ends. Per germline, CDR1 SGHRS and CDR2 YFSETQ.